This T cell receptor beta chain was identified in a study of control samples from healthy donors and cancer patients. The sample holds one count of this clone. The germline CDR1 and CDR2 sequences are LGHDT and YNNKEL (reference sequence). This CDR3 has 15 residues. V lost 4 bases and J 0 bases, leaving 12 bases between the germline ends. Generated by immunoSEQ multiplex PCR, the TCRdb table keeps only in-frame clones and is missing some. The table records almost 90,000 clones, roughly nine tenths of them present only once. This clonotype originated in a man younger than 40 in good health. The sequenced sample consisted of blood. The chain couples TRBV3-1 (or the pseudogene TRBV3-2) to TRBJ1-2, with D possibly matching TRBD1 (5 bases). The CDR3 sequence: CASSRLQGANYGYTF. In DNA, the CDR3 is TGTGCCAGCAGCCGCTTGCAGGGAGCTAACTATGGCTACACCTTC.